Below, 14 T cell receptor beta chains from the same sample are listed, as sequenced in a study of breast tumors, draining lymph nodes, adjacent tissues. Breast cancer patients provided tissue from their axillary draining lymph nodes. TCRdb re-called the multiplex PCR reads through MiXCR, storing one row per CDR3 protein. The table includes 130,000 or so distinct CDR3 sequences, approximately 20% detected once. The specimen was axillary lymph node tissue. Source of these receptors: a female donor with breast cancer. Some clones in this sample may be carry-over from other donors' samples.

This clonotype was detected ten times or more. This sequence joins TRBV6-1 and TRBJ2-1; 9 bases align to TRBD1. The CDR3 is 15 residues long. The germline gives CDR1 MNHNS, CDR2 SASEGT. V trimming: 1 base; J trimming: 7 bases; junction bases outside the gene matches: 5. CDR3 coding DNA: TGTGCCAGCAGTGAAGGGGGACAGGGAACAAATGAGCAGTTCTTC. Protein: CASSEGGQGTNEQFF.

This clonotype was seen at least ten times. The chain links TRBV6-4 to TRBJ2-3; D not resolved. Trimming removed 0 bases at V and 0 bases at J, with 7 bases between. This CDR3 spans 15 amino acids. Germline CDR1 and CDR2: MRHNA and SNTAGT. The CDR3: CASSDSEASTDTQYF. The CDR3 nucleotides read TGTGCCAGCAGTGACTCTGAGGCTAGCACAGATACGCAGTATTTT.

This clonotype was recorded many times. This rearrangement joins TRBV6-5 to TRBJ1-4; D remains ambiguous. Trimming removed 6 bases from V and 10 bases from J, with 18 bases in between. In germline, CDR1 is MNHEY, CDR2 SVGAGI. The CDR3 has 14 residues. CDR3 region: CASRPSGIKGKLFF. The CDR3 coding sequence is TGTGCCAGCAGGCCCTCCGGGATCAAAGGAAAACTGTTTTTT.

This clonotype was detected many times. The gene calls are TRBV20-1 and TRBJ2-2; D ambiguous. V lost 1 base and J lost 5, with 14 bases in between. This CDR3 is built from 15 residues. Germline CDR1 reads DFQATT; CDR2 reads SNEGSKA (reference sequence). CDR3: CSARGASLSTGELFF. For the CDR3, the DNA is TGCAGTGCTAGAGGAGCCAGCCTGTCGACCGGGGAGCTGTTTTTT.

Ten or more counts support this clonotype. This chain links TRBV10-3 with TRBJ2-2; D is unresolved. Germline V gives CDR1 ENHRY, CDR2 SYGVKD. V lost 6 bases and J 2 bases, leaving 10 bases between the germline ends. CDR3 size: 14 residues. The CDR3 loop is CAIRGSQNTGELFF. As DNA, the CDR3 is TGTGCCATCAGGGGGTCGCAAAACACCGGGGAGCTGTTTTTT.

The CDR3 bases are TGTGCCAGCAGCTTAGCAGGGACAGGGGAAATCCACTTT. Protein sequence: CASSLAGTGEIHF. V is TRBV7-8 and J is TRBJ1-6, with 10 bases identical to TRBD1. There are 13 residues in the CDR3. Losses at the gene ends were 0 bases for V and 17 bases for J; bases not matched to a gene: 4. Germline V gene data show CDR1 as SGHVS and CDR2 as FQNEAQ.

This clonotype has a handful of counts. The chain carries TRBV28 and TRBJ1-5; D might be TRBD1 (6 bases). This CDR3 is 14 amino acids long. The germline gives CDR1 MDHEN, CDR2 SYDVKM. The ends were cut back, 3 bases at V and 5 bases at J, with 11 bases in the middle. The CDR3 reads CASSFQGSDQPQHF. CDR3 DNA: TGTGCCAGCAGTTTTCAGGGGAGTGATCAGCCCCAGCATTTT. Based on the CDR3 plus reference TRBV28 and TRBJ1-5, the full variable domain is DVKVTQSSRYLVKRTGEKVFLECVQDMDHENMFWYRQDPGLGLRLIYFSYDVKMKEKGDIPEGYSVSREKKERFSLILESASTNQTSMYLCASSFQGSDQPQHFGDGTRLSIL.

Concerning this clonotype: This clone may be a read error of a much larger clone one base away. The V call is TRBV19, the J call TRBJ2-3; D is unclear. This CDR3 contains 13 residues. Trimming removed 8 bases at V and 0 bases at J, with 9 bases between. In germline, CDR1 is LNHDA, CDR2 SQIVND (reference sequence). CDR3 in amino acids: CASGLTSTDTQYF. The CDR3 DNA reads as TGTGCCAGTGGTCTAACTAGCACAGATACGCAGTATTTT.

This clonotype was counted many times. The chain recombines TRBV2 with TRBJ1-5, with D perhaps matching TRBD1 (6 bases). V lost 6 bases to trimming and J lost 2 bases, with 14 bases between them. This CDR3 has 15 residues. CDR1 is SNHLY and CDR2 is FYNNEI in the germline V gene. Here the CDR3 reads CASRGTGLGNQPQHF. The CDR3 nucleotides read TGTGCCAGCAGAGGCACAGGGCTTGGCAATCAGCCCCAGCATTTT.

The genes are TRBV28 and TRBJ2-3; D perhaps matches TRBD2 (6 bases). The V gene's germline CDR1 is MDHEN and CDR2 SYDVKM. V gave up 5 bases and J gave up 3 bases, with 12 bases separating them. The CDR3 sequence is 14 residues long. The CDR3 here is CASSRAGQTDTQYF. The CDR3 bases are TGTGCCAGCAGTCGCGCGGGGCAAACAGATACGCAGTATTTT.

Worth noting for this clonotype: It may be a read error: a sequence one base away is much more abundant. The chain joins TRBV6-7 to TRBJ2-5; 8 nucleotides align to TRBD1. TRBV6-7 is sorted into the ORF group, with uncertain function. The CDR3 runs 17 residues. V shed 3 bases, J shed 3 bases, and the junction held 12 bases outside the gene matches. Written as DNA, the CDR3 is TGTGCCAGCAGTTATCCCGTCACCGGGACAGGAGAAGAGACCCAGTACTTC. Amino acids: CASSYPVTGTGEETQYF.

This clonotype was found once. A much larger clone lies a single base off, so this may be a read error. CDR3 loop: CASSGTGGSSYEQYF. CDR3 nucleotide sequence: TGTGCCAGCAGCGGGACTGGCGGGAGCTCCTACGAGCAGTACTTC. V usage is TRBV13 and J usage is TRBJ2-7, with 7 bases matching TRBD2. V dropped 5 bases and J dropped 0; count of bases not matched to a gene: 7. Germline loops: CDR1 PRHDT, CDR2 FYEKMQ (reference sequence). The CDR3 is 15 residues long.

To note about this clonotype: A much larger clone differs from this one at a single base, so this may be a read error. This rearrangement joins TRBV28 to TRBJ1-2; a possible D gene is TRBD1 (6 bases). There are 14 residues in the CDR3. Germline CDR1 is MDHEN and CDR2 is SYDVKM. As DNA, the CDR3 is TGTGCCAGCAGAAACAACCGGGACATGGATGGCTGCACCTTC. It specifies CASRNNRDMDGCTF.

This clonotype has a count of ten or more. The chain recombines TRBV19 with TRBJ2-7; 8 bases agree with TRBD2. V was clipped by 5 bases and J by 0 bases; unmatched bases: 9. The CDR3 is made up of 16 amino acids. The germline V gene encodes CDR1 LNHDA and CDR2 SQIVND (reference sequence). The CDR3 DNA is TGTGCCAGTAGTCGGGGGGGGCTAGCTGGCTCCTACGAGCAGTACTTC. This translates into CASSRGGLAGSYEQYF.